This T cell receptor beta chain came from a study of T cells in Graves' hyperthyroidism and ophthalmopathy. The CDR3 has 15 residues. V dropped 6 bases and J dropped 2 bases, with 16 bases sitting between them. Germline loops: CDR1 SNHLY, CDR2 FYNNEI. For Graves' hyperthyroidism to be stable, ophthalmopathy could not progress within 18 months. Orbital computed tomography, thyroid ultrasound, serum thyroxine and TRAb, and clinical symptoms together informed the diagnoses. The investigators amplified TCR beta CDR3 regions from RNA transcripts. With the HTBI primer set, the TCR CDR3 went through a first round of RT-PCR. TCRdb used MiXCR to reprocess the multiplex PCR reads, holding one entry per CDR3 protein. The data hold about 560,000 distinct CDR3 sequences, with 16% observed a single time.

The sequence derives from a woman aged 18 to 35 with Graves' hyperthyroidism. The V and J genes are TRBV2 and TRBJ1-1, with TRBD1 as a possible D gene (5 bases). Material for sequencing was blood. The CDR3 reads CASRGETEINTEAFF. The CDR3 DNA reads as TGTGCCAGCAGGGGGGAGACAGAAATTAACACTGAAGCTTTCTTT.